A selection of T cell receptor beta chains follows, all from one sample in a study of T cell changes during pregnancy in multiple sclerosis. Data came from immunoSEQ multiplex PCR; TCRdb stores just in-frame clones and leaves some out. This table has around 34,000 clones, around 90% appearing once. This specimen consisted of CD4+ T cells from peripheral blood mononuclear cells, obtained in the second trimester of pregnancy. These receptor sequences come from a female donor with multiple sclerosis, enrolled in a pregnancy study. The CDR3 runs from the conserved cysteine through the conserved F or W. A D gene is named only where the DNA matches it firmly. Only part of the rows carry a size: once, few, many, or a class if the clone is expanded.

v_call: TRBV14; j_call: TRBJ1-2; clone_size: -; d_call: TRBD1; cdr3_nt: TGTGCCAGCAGCCAGCACTACAGGGGAGGCTATGGCTACACCTTC; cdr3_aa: CASSQHYRGGYGYTF
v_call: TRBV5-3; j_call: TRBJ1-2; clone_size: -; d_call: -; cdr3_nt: TGTGCCCCAACTCTGGGACTGTACTATGGCTACACCTTC; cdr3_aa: CAPTLGLYYGYTF
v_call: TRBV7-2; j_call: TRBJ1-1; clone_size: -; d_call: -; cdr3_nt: TGTGCCAGCAGCTTACAAGGCGGACAGATGAACACTGAAGCTTTCTTT; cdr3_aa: CASSLQGGQMNTEAFF
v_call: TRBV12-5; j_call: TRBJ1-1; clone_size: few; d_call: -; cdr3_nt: TGTGCTAGTGGTTCCAGGGGTTTGGACACTGAAGCTTTCTTT; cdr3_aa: CASGSRGLDTEAFF
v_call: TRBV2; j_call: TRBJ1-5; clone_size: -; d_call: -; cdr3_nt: TGTGCCAGCAGCTTCGACGACTTACAGCATTTT; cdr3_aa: CASSFDDLQHF
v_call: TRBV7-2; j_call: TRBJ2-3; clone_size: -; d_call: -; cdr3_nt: TGTGCCAGCAGCTTGTCTAGCGGCACAGATACGCAGTATTTT; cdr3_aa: CASSLSSGTDTQYF
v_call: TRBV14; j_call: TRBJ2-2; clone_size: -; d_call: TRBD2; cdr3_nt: TGTGCCAGCAGCCACCCGGGACTAGCGGGAGCGACCGGGGAGCTGTTTTTT; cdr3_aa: CASSHPGLAGATGELFF
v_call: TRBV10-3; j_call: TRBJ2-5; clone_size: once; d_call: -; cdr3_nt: TGTGCCATCAGTGAGTCGGACGGGGGAGTGGGGCGGTCCCAGTACTTC; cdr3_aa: CAISESDGGVGRSQYF
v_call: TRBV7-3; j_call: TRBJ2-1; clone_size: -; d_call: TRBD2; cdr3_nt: TGTGCCAGCAGCCGAGACGGGCTAGCGGCGACTGAGCAGTTCTTC; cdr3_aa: CASSRDGLAATEQFF
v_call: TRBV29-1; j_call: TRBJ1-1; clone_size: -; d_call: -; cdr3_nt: TGCAGCGTTGTACAGGTGGCGATGAACACTGAAGCTTTCTTT; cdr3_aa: CSVVQVAMNTEAFF
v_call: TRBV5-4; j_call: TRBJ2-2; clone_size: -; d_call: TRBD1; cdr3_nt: TGTGCCAGCAGAAGGGACAGGGGCGTAACCGGGGAGCTGTTTTTT; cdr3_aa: CASRRDRGVTGELFF
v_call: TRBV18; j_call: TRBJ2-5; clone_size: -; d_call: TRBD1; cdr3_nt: TGTGCCAGCTCGAGGGACAGGACCCAAGAGACCCAGTACTTC; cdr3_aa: CASSRDRTQETQYF
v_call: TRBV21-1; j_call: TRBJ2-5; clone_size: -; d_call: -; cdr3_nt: TGTGCCAGCAGGGGAGGGGTGGGGACCCAGTACTTC; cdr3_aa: CASRGGVGTQYF
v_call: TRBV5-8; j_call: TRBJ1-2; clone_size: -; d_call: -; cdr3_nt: TGTGCCAGCAGCAGAACCCAGGGTCGAGGCTACACCTTC; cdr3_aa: CASSRTQGRGYTF
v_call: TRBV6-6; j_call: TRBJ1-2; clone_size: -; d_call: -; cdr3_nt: TGTGCCAGCAGTCCAACAGGGAACTATGGCTACACCTTC; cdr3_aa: CASSPTGNYGYTF
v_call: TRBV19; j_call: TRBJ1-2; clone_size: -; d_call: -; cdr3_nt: TGTGCCAGTAGTATTTCCCGGGGATATGGCTACACCTTC; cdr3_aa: CASSISRGYGYTF
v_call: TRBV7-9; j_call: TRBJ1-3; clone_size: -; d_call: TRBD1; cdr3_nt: TGTGCCAGCAGCTCGGGACAGCCTAATCATGGAAACACCATATATTTT; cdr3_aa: CASSSGQPNHGNTIYF
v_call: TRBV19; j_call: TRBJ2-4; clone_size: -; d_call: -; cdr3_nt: TGTGCCAGTAGTATCAGCGGCGGTATAGCCAAAAACATTCAGTACTTC; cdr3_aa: CASSISGGIAKNIQYF
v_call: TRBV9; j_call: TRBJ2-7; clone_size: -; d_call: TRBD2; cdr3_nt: TGTGCCAGCAGCGTTGGACTAGCGGTCCCACCGGGCGAGCAGTACTTC; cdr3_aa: CASSVGLAVPPGEQYF
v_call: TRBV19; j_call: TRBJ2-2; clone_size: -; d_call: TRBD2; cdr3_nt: TGTGCTAGTACCGTCCTAGCGGGACACACCGGGGAGCTGTTTTTT; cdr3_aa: CASTVLAGHTGELFF
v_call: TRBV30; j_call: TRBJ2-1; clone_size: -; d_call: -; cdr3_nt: TGTGCCTGGGTCCATTTCGGGGGGCGAGGGTTCGATGAGCAGTTCTTC; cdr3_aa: CAWVHFGGRGFDEQFF
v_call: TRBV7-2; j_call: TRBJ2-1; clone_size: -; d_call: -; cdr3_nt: TGTGCCAGCAGCTTACAACTATACAATGAGCAGTTCTTC; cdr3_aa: CASSLQLYNEQFF
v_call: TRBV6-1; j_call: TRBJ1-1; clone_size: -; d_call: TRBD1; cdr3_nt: TGTGCCAGCAGTGGACAGGGGAGCCTCTCCACTGAAGCTTTCTTT; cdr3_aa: CASSGQGSLSTEAFF
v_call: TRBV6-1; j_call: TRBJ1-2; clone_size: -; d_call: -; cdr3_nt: TGTGCCAGCATTCTACAGGGTGGCTATGGCTACACCTTC; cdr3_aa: CASILQGGYGYTF
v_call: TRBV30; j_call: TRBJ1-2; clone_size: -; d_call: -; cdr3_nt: TGTGCCCTTAGGGGGGGTTTTAACTATGGCTACACCTTC; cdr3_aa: CALRGGFNYGYTF
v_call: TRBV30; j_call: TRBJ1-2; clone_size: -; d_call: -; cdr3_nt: TGTGCCTGGAGTCATACAATCTATGGCTACACCTTC; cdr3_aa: CAWSHTIYGYTF
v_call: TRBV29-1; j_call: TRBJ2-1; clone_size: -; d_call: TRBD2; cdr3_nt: TGCAGCGCCCTAGCGGGAGGAACGGGCTCCTACAATGAGCAGTTCTTC; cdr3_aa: CSALAGGTGSYNEQFF
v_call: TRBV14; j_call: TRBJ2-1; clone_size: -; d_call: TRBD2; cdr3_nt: TGTGCCAGCAGCCCCAGGTTTGGGTTAGCGGGGACCTCCTACAATGAGCAGTTCTTC; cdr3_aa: CASSPRFGLAGTSYNEQFF
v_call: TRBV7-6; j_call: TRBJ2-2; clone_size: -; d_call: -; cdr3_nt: TGTGCCAGCAGCTCCCTCCCCCCCGGACTGGGTAACACCGGGGAGCTGTTTTTT; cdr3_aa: CASSSLPPGLGNTGELFF
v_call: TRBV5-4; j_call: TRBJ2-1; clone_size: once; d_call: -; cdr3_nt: TGTGCCAGCAGCAAGGGACTGGATAATGAGCAGTTCTTC; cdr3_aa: CASSKGLDNEQFF
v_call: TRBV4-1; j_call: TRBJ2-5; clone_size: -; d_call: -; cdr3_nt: TGCGCCAGCAGCCTGGGGAGTCGGGAGACCCAGTACTTC; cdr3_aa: CASSLGSRETQYF
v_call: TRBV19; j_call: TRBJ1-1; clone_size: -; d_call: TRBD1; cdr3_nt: TGTGCCAGTAGTATGCCAGGGGGTACCTCGGCTGAAGCTTTCTTT; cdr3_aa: CASSMPGGTSAEAFF
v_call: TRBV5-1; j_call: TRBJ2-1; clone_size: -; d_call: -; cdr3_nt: TGCGCCAGCAGCTTGGTGTTGGGCGATGAGCAGTTCTTC; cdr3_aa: CASSLVLGDEQFF
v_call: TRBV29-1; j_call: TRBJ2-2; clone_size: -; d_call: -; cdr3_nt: TGCAGCGCCTTACCGGTTTTAACCGGGGAGCTGTTTTTT; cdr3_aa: CSALPVLTGELFF
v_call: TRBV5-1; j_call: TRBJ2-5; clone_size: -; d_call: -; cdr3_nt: TGCGCCAGCAGGAGTCCCGGCGGGGAGACCCAGTACTTC; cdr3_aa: CASRSPGGETQYF
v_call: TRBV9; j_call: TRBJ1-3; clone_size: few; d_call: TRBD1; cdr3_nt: TGTGCCAGCAGCGTAACAGGGGGATTAGGAAACACCATATATTTT; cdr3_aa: CASSVTGGLGNTIYF
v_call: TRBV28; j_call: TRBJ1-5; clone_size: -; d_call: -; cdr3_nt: TGTGCCAGCAGTTTAGTACCCGCGCATCAGCCCCAGCATTTT; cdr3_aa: CASSLVPAHQPQHF
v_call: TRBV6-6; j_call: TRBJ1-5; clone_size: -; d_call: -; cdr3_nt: TGTGCCAGCAGGCGGGGACGGGAAAATCAGCCCCAGCATTTT; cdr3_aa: CASRRGRENQPQHF
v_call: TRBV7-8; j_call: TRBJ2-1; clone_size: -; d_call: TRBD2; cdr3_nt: TGTGCCAGCAGCTTAGCTGGCGGCGGGAGGACCTACAATGAGCAGTTCTTC; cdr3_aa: CASSLAGGGRTYNEQFF
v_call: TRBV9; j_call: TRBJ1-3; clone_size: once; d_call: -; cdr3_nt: TGTGCCAGCAGCGTAGGTCTCCGCAGCTCTGGAAACACCATATATTTT; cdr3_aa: CASSVGLRSSGNTIYF
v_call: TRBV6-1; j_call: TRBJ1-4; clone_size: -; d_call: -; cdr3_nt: TGTGCCAGCAGTGAATCCGGGAGGGGGGACGAAAAACTGTTTTTT; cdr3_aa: CASSESGRGDEKLFF
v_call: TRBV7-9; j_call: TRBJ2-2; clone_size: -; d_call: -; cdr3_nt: TGTGCCAGCAGCTTAGACTACACCGGGGAGCTGTTTTTT; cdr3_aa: CASSLDYTGELFF
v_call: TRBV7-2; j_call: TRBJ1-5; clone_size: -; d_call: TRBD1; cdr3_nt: TGTGCCAGCAGCCCCTCCGGGCAGGGGGGCAATCAGCCCCAGCATTTT; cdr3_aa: CASSPSGQGGNQPQHF
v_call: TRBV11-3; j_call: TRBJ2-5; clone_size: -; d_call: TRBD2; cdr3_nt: TGTGCCAGCAGCAAATGGGACTATAAAGAGACCCAGTACTTC; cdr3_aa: CASSKWDYKETQYF
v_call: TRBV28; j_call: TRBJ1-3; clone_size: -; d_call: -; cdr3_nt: TGTGCCAGCAGTTCGGTTTGGGCAGGCGGAAACACCATATATTTT; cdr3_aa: CASSSVWAGGNTIYF
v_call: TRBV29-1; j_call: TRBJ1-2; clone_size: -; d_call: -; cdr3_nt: TGCAGCGTTTCCGGGTCGGGACAACCTCCTGGCTACACCTTC; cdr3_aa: CSVSGSGQPPGYTF
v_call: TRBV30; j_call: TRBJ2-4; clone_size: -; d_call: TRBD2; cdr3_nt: TGTGCCTGGACCCCGGGAGGTTTAGCCAAAAACATTCAGTACTTC; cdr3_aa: CAWTPGGLAKNIQYF
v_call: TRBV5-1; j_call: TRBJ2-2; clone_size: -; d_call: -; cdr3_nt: TGCGCCAGCAGCTTGGTAGGGAGCACCGGGGAGCTGTTTTTT; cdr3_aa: CASSLVGSTGELFF
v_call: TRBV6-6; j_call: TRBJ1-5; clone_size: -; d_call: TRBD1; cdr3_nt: TGTGCCAGCAGTTATCCTGGACAGGGGGGCGGTCAGCCCCAGCATTTT; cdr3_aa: CASSYPGQGGGQPQHF
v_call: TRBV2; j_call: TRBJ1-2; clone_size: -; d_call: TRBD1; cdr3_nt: TGTGCCAGCAGTGGACAGGGATCCTTTGGCTACACCTTC; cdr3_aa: CASSGQGSFGYTF
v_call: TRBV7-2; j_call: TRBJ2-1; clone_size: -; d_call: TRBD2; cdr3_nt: TGTGCCAGCAGCGCCCTCGGTAGCGGGATGGGTGAGCAGTTCTTC; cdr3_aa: CASSALGSGMGEQFF
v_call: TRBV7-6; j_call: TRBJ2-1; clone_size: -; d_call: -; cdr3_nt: TGTGCCAGCAGCAACCGGAGGGTTAGCAATGAGCAGTTCTTC; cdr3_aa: CASSNRRVSNEQFF